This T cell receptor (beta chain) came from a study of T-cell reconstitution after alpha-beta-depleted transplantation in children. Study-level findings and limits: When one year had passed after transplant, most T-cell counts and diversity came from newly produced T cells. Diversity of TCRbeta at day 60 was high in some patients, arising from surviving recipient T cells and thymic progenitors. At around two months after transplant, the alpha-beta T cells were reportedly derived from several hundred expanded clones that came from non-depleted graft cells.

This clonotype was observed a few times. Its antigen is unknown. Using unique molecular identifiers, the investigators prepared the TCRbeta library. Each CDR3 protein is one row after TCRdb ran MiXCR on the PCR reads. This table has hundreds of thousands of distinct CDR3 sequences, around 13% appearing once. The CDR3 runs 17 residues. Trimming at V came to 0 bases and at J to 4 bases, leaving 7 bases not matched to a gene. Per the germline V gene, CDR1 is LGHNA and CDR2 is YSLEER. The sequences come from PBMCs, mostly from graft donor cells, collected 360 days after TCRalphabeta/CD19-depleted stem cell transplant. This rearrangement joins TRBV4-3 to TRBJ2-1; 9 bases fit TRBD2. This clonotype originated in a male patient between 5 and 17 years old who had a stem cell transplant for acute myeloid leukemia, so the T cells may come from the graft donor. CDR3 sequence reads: CASSQDLRLAGYNEQFF. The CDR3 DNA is TGCGCCAGCAGCCAAGATCTCAGGCTAGCGGGGTACAATGAGCAGTTCTTC.